Shown below are 12 T cell receptor beta chains from a single sample sequenced in a study of identical twins. TCRdb passed the 5' RACE reads through MiXCR, listing each CDR3 protein once. The sample contains about 730,000 distinct CDR3 sequences, around 20% of which appear only once. These data are also associated with another study on T cells expressing NK-cell markers.

Source material: PBMCs. These receptors all come from a woman between 18 and 30 years old in good health.

This clonotype was picked up many times. The chain uses TRBV29-1 and TRBJ2-7; D remains unclear. The V end was cut by 3 bases, the J end by 6 bases, with 12 bases between. Germline CDR1 SQVTM, CDR2 ANQGSEA. The CDR3 runs 12 residues. The CDR3, as DNA: TGCAGCGTTGATCTAGGGTCGGGCGAGCAGTACTTC. Amino acids: CSVDLGSGEQYF.

In this sample, this clonotype turned up a few times. The genes are TRBV12-3 or TRBV12-4 and TRBJ1-5; D is ambiguous. The CDR3 totals 13 residues. Trimming removed 4 bases at V and 7 bases at J, with 11 bases between. This chain's CDR3 is CASSSRDGQPQHF. In DNA form, the CDR3 reads TGTGCCAGCAGTTCGAGGGATGGGCAGCCCCAGCATTTT.

The CDR3 nucleotides read TGTGCCAGCAGTTACTCGACAGCAATGAACACTGAAGCTTTCTTT. Its protein is CASSYSTAMNTEAFF. The chain employs TRBV6-5 and TRBJ1-1; perhaps TRBD1 as D (5 bases). Germline lookup yields CDR1 MNHEY and CDR2 SVGAGI. The ends were cut back, 0 bases at V and 0 bases at J, with 8 bases in the middle. This CDR3 comprises 15 residues.

CDR3: CASSYFEARNEQFF. CDR3 nucleotides: TGTGCCAGCAGTTACTTCGAAGCTCGTAATGAGCAGTTCTTC. The rearrangement joins TRBV6-5 to TRBJ2-1; D is unresolved. With 1 base removed from V and 7 bases from J, the gap between germline ends came to 11 bases. CDR1 is MNHEY, CDR2 SVGAGI, per germline. This CDR3 has 14 amino acids.

The rearrangement uses TRBV6-6 and TRBJ2-3; D uncertain. V dropped 1 base and J dropped 4 bases, with 6 bases sitting between them. CDR3 size: 13 residues. Germline V gene lookup returns CDR1 MNHNY and CDR2 SVGAGI (reference sequence). The CDR3: CASSYLSADTQYF. DNA of the CDR3: TGTGCCAGCAGTTACTTGTCGGCAGATACGCAGTATTTT.

The CDR3 loop reads CASSLDPDSNSPLHF. In DNA form, the CDR3 reads TGTGCCAGCAGCTTAGATCCGGACAGTAATTCACCCCTCCACTTT. The rearrangement joins TRBV7-6 to TRBJ1-6; possible D gene TRBD1, 6 bases. From germline, CDR1 is SGHVS and CDR2 FNYEAQ. This CDR3 is built from 15 residues. Trimming removed 1 base at V and 6 bases at J, with 10 bases between.

The chain uses TRBV15 and TRBJ2-3; 11 bases are shared with TRBD2. V lost 3 bases and J lost 7; bases outside the gene matches: 6. From germline, CDR1 is LNHNV and CDR2 YYDKDF (reference sequence). The CDR3 extends over 15 amino acids. CDR3 bases: TGTGCCACCAGCAGTCGCCTAGCGGGGGGACATACGCAGTATTTT. As protein: CATSSRLAGGHTQYF.

In its sample, this clonotype was seen many times. CDR3 sequence reads: CSAKLAGPDTQYF. The CDR3 nucleotides read TGCAGTGCTAAACTAGCGGGACCAGATACGCAGTATTTT. This chain uses TRBV20-1 with TRBJ2-3, with 10 bases fitting TRBD2. The CDR3 is 13 residues long. The trim removed 4 bases at V and 4 bases at J, leaving 2 bases unmatched. From germline, CDR1 is DFQATT and CDR2 SNEGSKA (reference sequence).

The CDR3 spells CSANTGLNEQFF. The CDR3 DNA reads TGCAGTGCCAATACGGGGTTAAATGAGCAGTTCTTC. This chain uses TRBV20-1 with TRBJ2-1; possibly TRBD2 for D (5 bases). V gave up 6 bases and J gave up 7 bases, with 13 bases separating them. The CDR3 totals 12 residues. The germline CDR1 and CDR2 sequences are DFQATT and SNEGSKA (reference sequence).

The V and J genes are TRBV5-1 and TRBJ1-4, with 8 bases lining up with TRBD1. Germline V lookup: CDR1 SGHRS, CDR2 YFSETQ. J gave up 7 bases and V 0 bases, and 5 bases lay outside the gene matches. This CDR3 comprises 15 residues. For the CDR3, the DNA is TGCGCCAGCAGCTTGGGGACAGGGAGCACTGAAAAACTGTTTTTT. This gives the protein CASSLGTGSTEKLFF.

This clonotype was detected a few times. The V and J genes are TRBV6-1 and TRBJ2-2, with D possibly TRBD1 on 6 matching bases. CDR3 length: 15 residues. Looked up from germline, CDR1 is MNHNS and CDR2 is SASEGT. V was shortened by 6 bases and J by 1 base, with 12 bases between the two germline ends. In DNA form, the CDR3 reads TGTGCCAGCAGGCCACCGGGACAGAACACCGGGGAGCTGTTTTTT. Translating it yields CASRPPGQNTGELFF.

The table lists this clonotype with a few counts. The chain is built from TRBV12-3 or TRBV12-4 and TRBJ2-7; 8 positions match TRBD2. Losses at the gene ends were 2 bases for V and 6 bases for J; bases not matched to a gene: 6. The CDR3 contains 14 residues. CDR3 protein: CASSLSGGLGEQYF. Here the CDR3 DNA reads TGTGCCAGCAGTTTAAGCGGGGGCCTCGGCGAGCAGTACTTC.